Shown below are 9 T cell receptor beta chains from a single sample sequenced in a study of glioma-infiltrating T cells after dendritic cell vaccination (dated by TCRdb to the mid-2010s). The time point label here, explained by the study, means: after dendritic cell vaccination, including at tumor progression/relapse. The library was made by the immunoSEQ multiplex PCR assay. TCRdb stores this immuneACCESS table with in-frame sequences only. Part of the clones is absent; in the studies checked, under half of the shortfall reflects unresolved V genes, and no reason is known for the rest. This sample holds around 78,000 clones; around 85% were observed only once. Approximately 8% of the sample goes to the ten largest clones. The sequences come from blood, collected after dendritic cell vaccination. The receptor set was obtained from a human donor with glioblastoma.

The V call is TRBV5-1, the J call TRBJ2-2; 7 bases match TRBD2. This CDR3 spans 18 amino acids. Germline loops: CDR1 SGHRS, CDR2 YFSETQ. J gave up 6 bases and V 0 bases, and 14 bases lay outside the gene matches. The chain's CDR3 is CASSLEGTTPLGAGELFF. DNA of the CDR3: TGCGCCAGCAGCTTGGAAGGGACTACTCCACTTGGGGCCGGGGAGCTGTTTTTT.

The rearrangement joins TRBV11-3 to TRBJ1-1, with D unresolved. Germline CDR1 and CDR2: SGHNT and YENEEA. Trimming cost V 1 base and J 1 base, with 10 bases left between them. The CDR3 consists of 15 residues. CDR3 sequence (DNA): TGTGCCAGCAGCTTAGGGACGGGAAAGAACACTGAAGCTTTCTTT. It yields the protein CASSLGTGKNTEAFF.

This clone showed up just once. This chain uses TRBV27 with TRBJ2-3, with 15 bases aligning to TRBD2. This CDR3 comprises 21 residues. The germline V gene encodes CDR1 MNHEY and CDR2 SMNVEV (reference sequence). V shed 5 bases and J 0 bases; nucleotides not matched to a gene: 15. The CDR3, as DNA: TGTGCCAGCAGTACGAACTCGGGACTAGCGGGAGGTCCAACTAGCACAGATACGCAGTATTTT. Residues: CASSTNSGLAGGPTSTDTQYF.

In its sample, this clone was seen a few times. The J gene is TRBJ2-7, the V gene TRBV6-6; D may be TRBD2 (5 bases). Germline V gene lookup returns CDR1 MNHNY and CDR2 SVGAGI (reference sequence). V was pared by 0 bases and J by 0 bases, with 9 bases between. The CDR3 is made up of 15 amino acids. In DNA, the CDR3 is TGTGCCAGCAGTTACTCCGCACTAGACTCCTACGAGCAGTACTTC. It codes for CASSYSALDSYEQYF.

The V and J genes are TRBV7-7 and TRBJ1-2; 10 nucleotides agree with TRBD1. The CDR3 extends over 14 amino acids. V was pared by 3 bases and J by 5 bases, with 3 bases of the junction left unmatched. The V gene's germline CDR1 is SSHAT and CDR2 FNYEAQ (reference sequence). The CDR3 nucleotides read TGTGCCAGCAGCTTGGGACAGGGGCCTTATGGCTACACCTTC. Its translation is CASSLGQGPYGYTF.

In DNA, the CDR3 is TGTGCCAGCCGGGACAGTTGGCATGACTATGGCTACACCTTC. Translation gives CASRDSWHDYGYTF. The J gene is TRBJ1-2, the V gene TRBV6-5, with 7 bases identical to TRBD1. With 8 bases clipped from V and 3 bases from J, the junction kept 9 bases outside the gene matches. Germline-derived CDR1 and CDR2 are MNHEY and SVGAGI. The CDR3 runs 14 residues.

This clone was detected a few times. The chain carries TRBV9 and TRBJ1-3; 10 bases agree with TRBD1. Germline-derived CDR1 and CDR2 are SGDLS and YYNGEE. With 3 bases clipped from V and 0 bases from J, the junction kept 9 bases outside the gene matches. CDR3 size: 18 residues. CDR3 residues: CASSGGQGSSHSGNTIYF. The CDR3 DNA reads as TGTGCCAGCAGCGGGGGACAGGGGTCGTCCCACTCTGGAAACACCATATATTTT.

The chain couples TRBV9 to TRBJ2-1; TRBD1 matches at 9 bases. The germline gives CDR1 SGDLS, CDR2 YYNGEE. This CDR3 spans 16 amino acids. V lost 0 bases and J lost 2; bases outside the gene matches: 3. CDR3 sequence: CASSVVGDRAYNEQFF. CDR3 nucleotide sequence: TGTGCCAGCAGCGTAGTGGGGGACAGGGCCTACAATGAGCAGTTCTTC.

The chain links TRBV6-1 to TRBJ2-4, with D tentatively TRBD1 (5 bases). The CDR3 spans 12 residues. V lost 7 bases to trimming and J lost 8 bases, with 12 bases between them. Per the germline V gene, CDR1 is MNHNS and CDR2 is SASEGT. The chain's CDR3 is CASKSGMDIQYF. The CDR3 region has the DNA TGTGCCAGCAAGTCAGGGATGGACATTCAGTACTTC.